The source of this T cell receptor (beta chain) is a study of cytomegalovirus exposure and HLA in healthy donors. In the study overall: Of the donors genotyped, several hundred in all, about 82% fell in the Caucasian-associated ancestry cluster. Notes on the study in general: In a later analysis, HLA-associated TCR beta chains were more clonally expanded than equally common others.

This clone has more than one count but fewer than ten. Its specificity is not known. The PCR contained 60 Vbeta and 13 Jbeta primers. Libraries were prepared by immunoSEQ multiplex PCR; TCRdb keeps only in-frame clonotypes and omits some of them. The sample contains more than 95,000 clones, roughly 80% of which appear only once. Trimming removed 8 bases from V and 0 bases from J, with 11 bases in between. The CDR3 is 14 amino acids. CDR1 SNHLY and CDR2 FYNNEI come from the germline V gene. The rearrangement links TRBV2 to TRBJ1-3; D is possibly TRBD1 (5 bases). Source material: PBMCs. This sequence was found in a man aged 18 to 30 in good health and CMV-seropositive. In nucleotides, the CDR3 is TGTGCCAGCCAACAGGCGACCTCTGGAAACACCATATATTTT. Its translation is CASQQATSGNTIYF.